This T cell receptor (beta chain) was found in a study of shared clonotypes between healthy human individuals (dated by TCRdb to between 2020 and 2021). Some background on the complete study: The cohort comprised a couple of women and a few men aged 18 to 49 years. For each donor, CD4 naive and CD4 memory were each run on three plates, CD8 naive on two plates, and CD8 memory on one plate. To estimate repertoire size and how much clonotypes are shared between individuals, the study performed deep sequencing of blood TCR repertoires from 4 to 6 healthy adults. Libraries were prepared and TCR repertoires were sequenced by different laboratories using diverse techniques, in order to increase sequencing depth and limit assay-specific biases. Between about 0.8 and 9 billion PBMCs per donor were obtained by leukapheresis. What the study reported, not specific to this receptor: Rarefaction of sorted-subset datasets indicated incomplete sequencing despite the large sequencing depth. Around 5.4% of naive CD4, 3% to 4% of naive CD8, roughly 2.5% of memory CD4, and 0.4% of memory CD8 clonotypes were shared across several donors. Based on pairwise subsampling, the degree of clonotype sharing among donors was expected to be affected by sequencing depth. Sampling was restricted to blood, and TCR repertoires in tissue are likely to differ from TCR repertoires in blood. Compared with non-shared clonotypes, clonotypes shared by all four sorted-subset donors had higher generation probabilities. The small number of donors limited the genetic and exposure-history diversity represented. Estimated clonotype richness was generally larger for naive than for memory subsets.

The V end gives up 2 bases and the J end 5 bases, leaving 5 bases in the junction not matched to a gene. CDR3 length: 16 amino acids, cysteine to phenylalanine. The kept DNA is CDR3 alone, 48 bases in frame from the first base. Reading the germline V gene (reference sequence) gives CDR1 MNHNY and CDR2 SVGAGI. Donors were healthy HIV-negative adults with no recently reported acute infections or vaccinations. Every donor was a Caucasian adult residing in Nashville, Tennessee, USA. CD4+ T cells were enriched through magnetic negative selection, after which naive cells were positively selected on CD45RA and the remaining negative fraction served as the memory subset. Blood was collected by leukapheresis, and PBMCs were isolated by Ficoll-Histopaque density gradient centrifugation and then cryopreserved in liquid nitrogen vapor phase. Purity and quantity of every magnetically sorted T cell population were checked by analytical flow cytometry. Genomic DNA was isolated from each sorted fraction and quantified by UV absorbance on a Nanodrop 2000c.

Using the deep immunoSEQ assay, TCR CDR3 regions were amplified from genomic DNA by multiplex PCR. Genomic DNA extracted from each cell subset was distributed evenly over all wells of several immunoSEQ 96-well plates, and each plate served as one replicate. For sorted subsets, approximately 200 ng of genomic DNA, equivalent to 25,000 to 35,000 T cell genomes, went into each replicate PCR. Purified libraries were quantified with a Qubit 3.0 fluorometer, sized on a Bioanalyzer 2100, and re-quantified with the KAPA Library Quantification kit. Each immunoSEQ 96-well plate was sequenced on its own single-read 150-cycle Illumina NextSeq 550 flow cell. Per the source publication's procedure: Because the immunoSEQ output held only junctional sequences and lacked quality scores, the filtering could not match the filtering applied to full-length reads. To assign V/J genes and CDR3, sequences were annotated using PyIR, a Python wrapper for IgBLAST v1.9, with IMGT germline references. Reads with weak V/J assignments (E-value above 1e-6), missing CDR3, stop codons, out-of-frame junctions, or ambiguous translated residues were removed. V3J clonotypes were defined as sequences sharing an identical inferred V gene, J gene, and CDR3 amino acid sequence. Percentage overlap between repertoires was calculated by dividing the number of shared unique clonotypes by the size of the smaller repertoire. Repertoire richness was assessed with RTK rarefaction, the Chao1 estimator, and Recon v2.1 estimates of unobserved clonotypes. Generation probabilities for all TCRbeta clonotypes obtained by the gDNA method from a few donors were computed using OLGA. The immuneACCESS repertoire file appears here via TCRdb, limited to in-frame rearrangements. These files lack a portion of the clones; in checked studies, under half of the deficit traces to unresolved V genes, and the cause of the others is not known. V and J calls and clone size are copied from that table; D and trimming were computed from the DNA. For this sample the table gives about a million clones, of which 75% were detected only once. The ten largest clones represent about 1.5% of the sample.

With regard to this clone: Its antigen is currently not known. One base away there is no much larger clone; base qualities are not given.

Sequenced: memory CD4+ T cells sorted from blood. This specimen's cell subset or site label, per the study, means: CD45RA-negative fraction. The V and J segments used are TRBV6-6 and TRBJ2-5, and 13 junction bases match TRBD2. The source is a man younger than 30 in good health. Here is the DNA: TGTGCCAGCAGTTACCCCAGGACTAGCGGGAGTGAGACCCAGTACTTC. It specifies CASSYPRTSGSETQYF.